Below, 8 T cell receptor beta chains from the same sample are listed, as sequenced in a study of cytomegalovirus exposure and HLA in healthy donors. 13 Jbeta primers and 60 Vbeta primers were used for the PCR. Clones were read by immunoSEQ multiplex PCR, and TCRdb kept only the in-frame ones, dropping some. This sample has roughly 80,000 clones; roughly 70% occur once, and the top ten carry approximately 4.4%. Material for sequencing was PBMCs. These TCRs come from a man aged 60-69 years in good health and CMV-seropositive.

The genes are TRBV27 and TRBJ1-2; TRBD1 aligns across 12 bases. Germline V gene lookup returns CDR1 MNHEY and CDR2 SMNVEV (reference sequence). Losses at the gene ends were 6 bases for V and 1 base for J; bases not matched to a gene: 3. There are 15 residues in the CDR3. Written as DNA, the CDR3 is TGTGCCAGCAGGGGACAGGGGGCGAGTAACTATGGCTACACCTTC. This translates into CASRGQGASNYGYTF.

This clone was seen a handful of times. The chain links TRBV5-6 to TRBJ1-4; maybe TRBD1 (5 bases). The CDR3 has 14 amino acids. V was cut by 0 bases and J by 11 bases, with 14 bases left in between. Germline assignment: CDR1 SGHDT and CDR2 YYEEEE. Here the CDR3 reads CASSLELEAGKLFF. The CDR3 DNA is TGTGCCAGCAGCTTGGAGCTCGAGGCAGGGAAACTGTTTTTT.

There are a few counts of this clone. The chain combines TRBV5-4 with TRBJ1-1; 8 bases map to TRBD1. Germline-derived CDR1 and CDR2 are SGHNT and YYREEE (reference sequence). Trimming took 2 bases from V and 1 from J; bases not matched to a gene: 4. The CDR3 totals 15 residues. CDR3 region: CASSFPGQGNTEAFF. In DNA, the CDR3 is TGTGCCAGCAGCTTCCCTGGACAGGGGAACACTGAAGCTTTCTTT.

The chain uses TRBV2 and TRBJ1-2; the D gene is possibly TRBD1 (5 bases). Looked up from germline, CDR1 is SNHLY and CDR2 is FYNNEI. CDR3 length: 13 amino acids. V shed 6 bases and J shed 8 bases, with 16 bases lying between them. CDR3 sequence: CASRGVGGNGYTF. The CDR3 coding sequence is TGTGCCAGCAGGGGGGTCGGGGGAAACGGCTACACCTTC.

J is TRBJ1-1 and V is TRBV2; TRBD1 matches 9 bases. Losses at the gene ends were 1 base for V and 0 bases for J; bases not matched to a gene: 0. The CDR3 totals 15 residues. CDR1 is SNHLY and CDR2 is FYNNEI in the germline V gene. The CDR3 region is CASSEGTGVNTEAFF. The CDR3 DNA reads as TGTGCCAGCAGTGAAGGGACAGGGGTGAACACTGAAGCTTTCTTT.

V is TRBV6-5 and J is TRBJ2-1, with 8 nucleotides matching TRBD1. This CDR3 is 15 amino acids long. The germline gives CDR1 MNHEY, CDR2 SVGAGI. The trim removed 7 bases at V and 9 bases at J, leaving 14 bases unmatched. The CDR3 reads CASNPVRTGSREQFF. The CDR3 region has the DNA TGTGCCAGCAATCCAGTTAGGACAGGGAGTCGTGAGCAGTTCTTC.

The chain recombines TRBV6-1 with TRBJ1-4; D gene uncertain. CDR3 length equals 12 residues. Germline V gene sequence: CDR1 MNHNS, CDR2 SASEGT. Trimming shortened V by 7 bases and J by 11 bases, and 14 bases separated the two germline ends. The CDR3 nucleotides are TGTGCCAGCAAAGACGGTGAGAGGAAACTGTTTTTT. This encodes CASKDGERKLFF.

The chain has TRBV5-1 and TRBJ1-1; 7 bases line up with TRBD1. Germline V gene lookup returns CDR1 SGHRS and CDR2 YFSETQ. This CDR3 has 14 residues. V shed 4 bases and J 1 base; nucleotides not matched to a gene: 4. The CDR3: CASSLRQGNTEAFF. CDR3 coding DNA: TGCGCCAGCAGCCTCAGACAGGGGAACACTGAAGCTTTCTTT.